This T cell receptor beta chain was sequenced during a study of CD8 T cells in ankylosing spondylitis. This clonotype showed up many times. Antigen unknown. Construction of TCR beta libraries was performed using quantitative 5'-RACE with molecular barcodes. TCRdb reanalysed the 5' RACE reads using MiXCR and keeps one entry per CDR3 protein. The table records 200,000 to 250,000 distinct CDR3 sequences, under 12% of them present only once. Broader study findings: From matched ankylosing spondylitis synovial fluid, disease-linked clones were reportedly recovered at significantly enriched levels. Disease-linked clones proved CD8+ and comparatively uncommon in peripheral blood.

Germline CDR1 reads DFQATT; CDR2 reads SNEGSKA (reference sequence). This CDR3 is 14 amino acids long. Deletions cut 7 bases from V and 7 bases from J, with 20 bases between. This clonotype originated in a male donor with ankylosing spondylitis or in good health (not recorded which). The sequenced sample consisted of blood, either unsorted or a sorted T cell fraction (not recorded which). The genes are TRBV20-1 and TRBJ1-5, with TRBD1 as a possible D gene (6 bases). The DNA of the CDR3 is TGCAGTGTCATAAAACAGGGTGGAGGGCAGCCCCAGCATTTT. Translating it yields CSVIKQGGGQPQHF.